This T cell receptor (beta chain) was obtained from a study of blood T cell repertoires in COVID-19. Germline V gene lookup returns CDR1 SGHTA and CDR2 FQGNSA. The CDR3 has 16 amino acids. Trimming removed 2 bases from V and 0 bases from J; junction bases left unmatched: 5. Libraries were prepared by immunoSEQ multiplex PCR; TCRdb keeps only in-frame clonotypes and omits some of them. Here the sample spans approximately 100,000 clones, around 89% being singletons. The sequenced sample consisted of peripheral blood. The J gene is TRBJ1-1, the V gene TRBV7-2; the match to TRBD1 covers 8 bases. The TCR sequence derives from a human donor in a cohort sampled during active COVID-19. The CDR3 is CASSLNGQGVNTEAFF. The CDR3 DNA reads TGTGCCAGCAGCTTAAATGGACAGGGAGTGAACACTGAAGCTTTCTTT. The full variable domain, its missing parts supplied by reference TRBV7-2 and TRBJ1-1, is GAGVSQSPSNKVTEKGKDVELRCDPISGHTALYWYRQSLGQGLEFLIYFQGNSAPDKSGLPSDRFSAERTGGSVSTLTIQRTQQEDSAVYLCASSLNGQGVNTEAFFGQGTRLTVV.